This entry lists 28 T cell receptor beta chains sequenced from one sample in a study of blood T cell repertoires in COVID-19. Profiling relied on immunoSEQ multiplex PCR, and the TCRdb table lists in-frame clones only, not all of them. Counted here are hundreds of thousands of clones, around nine tenths occurring once; the ten biggest clones make up 3%. Source material: peripheral blood. The source is a man in his sixties with acute or convalescent COVID-19.

The chain uses TRBV6-1 and TRBJ2-7; 8 bases fit TRBD1. CDR3 length equals 16 residues. V lost 2 bases to trimming and J lost 4 bases; unmatched junction nucleotides: 10. CDR1 is MNHNS, CDR2 SASEGT, per germline. The CDR3, as DNA: TGTGCCAGCAGTGAACGACTGGCAGGGGGCCCATACGAGCAGTACTTC. It codes for CASSERLAGGPYEQYF.

V and J are TRBV7-9 and TRBJ1-1, with no clear D. The V and J ends lost 4 bases and 3 bases respectively, with 12 bases between them. Germline values: CDR1 SEHNR, CDR2 FQNEAQ (reference sequence). The CDR3 is made up of 14 amino acids. CDR3 sequence (DNA): TGTGCCAGCAGCTCCCGGCAAGAGGACACTGAAGCTTTCTTT. The encoded protein is CASSSRQEDTEAFF. The whole variable domain, remainder taken from reference TRBV7-9 and TRBJ1-1, is DTGVSQNPRHKITKRGQNVTFRCDPISEHNRLYWYRQTLGQGPEFLTYFQNEAQLEKSRLLSDRFSAERPKGSFSTLEIQRTEQGDSAMYLCASSSRQEDTEAFFGQGTRLTVV.

The rearrangement uses TRBV19 and TRBJ1-1, with a tentative D call TRBD1 (5 bases). V was shortened by 5 bases and J by 3 bases, with 10 bases between the two germline ends. This CDR3 comprises 13 residues. In germline, CDR1 is LNHDA, CDR2 SQIVND (reference sequence). CDR3 region: CASSFGGDTEAFF. The CDR3 DNA reads TGTGCCAGTAGTTTCGGGGGTGACACTGAAGCTTTCTTT.

The rearrangement uses TRBV9 and TRBJ2-3; D not certain. The CDR3 spans 15 residues. Trimming left V 2 bases short and J 2 bases short, with 12 bases between. Germline CDR1 reads SGDLS; CDR2 reads YYNGEE. The CDR3 sequence: CASSVPLAHTDTQYF. The CDR3 DNA reads TGTGCCAGCAGCGTCCCGTTGGCCCACACAGATACGCAGTATTTT.

V and J are TRBV6-5 and TRBJ2-4; TRBD1 is a possible D gene (6 bases). Germline-derived CDR1 and CDR2 are MNHEY and SVGAGI. The CDR3 sequence is 14 residues long. V dropped 2 bases and J dropped 6 bases, with 11 bases sitting between them. The CDR3 bases are TGTGCCAGCAGTTACAGGGGCAGGGGAAACATTCAGTACTTC. Encoded protein: CASSYRGRGNIQYF.

This clone was recorded a few times. The sample contains more than one DNA sequence encoding this CDR3. V and J are TRBV5-1 and TRBJ1-1; TRBD1 might be the D (6 bases). This CDR3 region has 14 residues. Trimming removed 2 bases from V and 1 base from J, with 9 bases in between. Looked up from germline, CDR1 is SGHRS and CDR2 is YFSETQ. The DNA for the CDR3 is TGCGCCAGCAGCTTACAGACAGGGAACACTGAAGCTTTCTTT. Encoded protein: CASSLQTGNTEAFF.

This sequence joins TRBV7-8 and TRBJ2-1; the D gene is possibly TRBD2 (7 bases). CDR3 length: 13 residues. Germline CDR1 and CDR2: SGHVS and FQNEAQ. V lost 5 bases and J lost 13, with 18 bases in between. The CDR3: CASSPRGGGHQFF. The CDR3 region has the DNA TGTGCCAGCAGCCCCCGGGGAGGGGGGCATCAGTTCTTC.

The gene calls are TRBV11-2 and TRBJ2-3; 11 bases align to TRBD1. The CDR3 contains 17 residues. Germline V gene sequence: CDR1 SGHAT, CDR2 FQNNGV. V was clipped by 3 bases and J by 5 bases; unmatched bases: 10. CDR3 sequence reads: CASSFGFLGQGEDTQYF. The DNA for the CDR3 is TGTGCCAGCAGCTTTGGGTTTTTGGGACAGGGGGAAGATACGCAGTATTTT.

V usage is TRBV5-1 and J usage is TRBJ1-1; weak D call: TRBD1 (5 bases). The CDR3 runs to 14 residues. V was pared by 4 bases and J by 6 bases, with 16 bases between. The germline CDR1 and CDR2 sequences are SGHRS and YFSETQ. CDR3 loop: CASSPSRTMAEAFF. The CDR3 region has the DNA TGCGCCAGCAGCCCCTCCCGGACAATGGCTGAAGCTTTCTTT.

For this clone: It may be a read error: a sequence one base away is much more abundant. J is TRBJ2-7 and V is TRBV19; 9 bases are shared with TRBD1. V shed 3 bases and J 2 bases; nucleotides not matched to a gene: 2. The germline V gene has CDR1 LNHDA and CDR2 SQIVND (reference sequence). The CDR3 spans 14 residues. The CDR3 loop reads CASSMGQGPYEQYF. CDR3 in DNA: TGTGCCAGTAGTATGGGACAGGGCCCCTACGAGCAGTACTTC.

J is TRBJ1-3 and V is TRBV4-3, with 8 bases fitting TRBD1. Per germline, CDR1 LGHNA and CDR2 YSLEER. This CDR3 spans 17 amino acids. Losses at the gene ends were 0 bases for V and 3 bases for J; bases not matched to a gene: 7. The DNA of the CDR3 is TGCGCCAGCAGCCAAGAGGGGACAGGTGGGCTTGGAAACACCATATATTTT. This encodes CASSQEGTGGLGNTIYF.

The chain joins TRBV18 to TRBJ2-2; a possible D gene is TRBD2 (5 bases). The CDR3 spans 17 residues. Germline loops: CDR1 KGHSH, CDR2 LQKENI. Trimming stripped 6 bases from V and 0 bases from J, with 17 bases between. CDR3 sequence (DNA): TGTGCCAGCTCCACCCTGGACTTTTCCCCGAACACCGGGGAGCTGTTTTTT. Its translation is CASSTLDFSPNTGELFF. Full variable domain (missing parts from reference TRBV18 and TRBJ2-2): NAGVMQNPRHLVRRRGQEARLRCSPMKGHSHVYWYRQLPEEGLKFMVYLQKENIIDESGMPKERFSAEFPKEGPSILRIQQVVRGDSAAYFCASSTLDFSPNTGELFFGEGSRLTVL.

CDR3 residues: CASSYGGGYNQPQHF. In DNA form, the CDR3 reads TGTGCCAGCAGTTACGGCGGGGGGTATAATCAGCCCCAGCATTTT. This sequence joins TRBV6-2 or TRBV6-3 and TRBJ1-5; possibly TRBD1 for D (5 bases). V was cut by 2 bases and J by 4 bases, with 12 bases left in between. There are 15 residues in the CDR3. Germline V gene data show CDR1 as MNHEY and CDR2 as SVGEGT.

The rearrangement joins TRBV4-2 to TRBJ2-6; a weak D match, TRBD2 (6 bases). The CDR3 is made up of 17 amino acids. V was trimmed by 0 bases and J by 2 bases, leaving 11 bases between them. Germline lookup yields CDR1 LGHNA and CDR2 YNFKEQ. The CDR3: CASSQELAGTGANVLTF. The CDR3 DNA follows: TGTGCCAGCAGCCAAGAATTGGCGGGAACTGGGGCCAACGTCCTGACTTTC.

On this clone: Other nucleotide sequences from this sample produce the same CDR3. The CDR3 bases are TGTGCCAGTAGCACCGGGACTAGCGGGGGAGAGACCCAGTACTTC. As protein: CASSTGTSGGETQYF. The J gene is TRBJ2-5, the V gene TRBV19; 14 nucleotides align to TRBD2. V trimming: 6 bases; J trimming: 4 bases; junction bases outside the gene matches: 4. The CDR3 totals 15 residues. The germline V gene has CDR1 LNHDA and CDR2 SQIVND (reference sequence).

V gene TRBV29-1 combines with J gene TRBJ2-7, with D perhaps TRBD2 (6 bases). Trimming pared 7 bases from V and 2 bases from J, leaving 9 bases between. Germline values: CDR1 SQVTM, CDR2 ANQGSEA. This CDR3 region has 11 residues. CDR3 amino acids: CSGGGTYEQYF. The CDR3 bases are TGCAGCGGTGGGGGGACCTACGAGCAGTACTTC.

The chain couples TRBV6-6 to TRBJ2-2, with 7 bases aligning to TRBD1. Germline trimming cut 2 bases from V and 5 bases from J; bases unmatched to any gene: 5. The CDR3 contains 15 residues. The V gene's germline CDR1 is MNHNY and CDR2 SVGAGI (reference sequence). The CDR3 nucleotides are TGTGCCAGCAGTTACAGGCAGGGGGATACCGGGGAGCTGTTTTTT. This codes for CASSYRQGDTGELFF.

The V and J genes are TRBV2 and TRBJ2-7; 7 bases are a match to TRBD2. The CDR3 runs to 16 residues. Per germline, CDR1 SNHLY and CDR2 FYNNEI. The V segment lost 6 bases and the J segment 4 bases; nucleotides outside the gene matches: 15. Written as DNA, the CDR3 is TGTGCCAGCAGCTCATCGGGACTCCTGGGGGGGTACGAGCAGTACTTC. Its translation: CASSSSGLLGGYEQYF.

The genes are TRBV5-5 and TRBJ1-3; possibly TRBD1 for D (5 bases). The germline gives CDR1 SGHKS, CDR2 YYEKEE (reference sequence). The CDR3 consists of 16 residues. Deletions cut 1 base from V and 0 bases from J, with 11 bases between. The CDR3 nucleotides read TGTGCCAGCAGCTTGCAGGGTTTTAACTCTGGAAACACCATATATTTT. Its protein is CASSLQGFNSGNTIYF.

The genes are TRBV14 and TRBJ1-3, with D perhaps matching TRBD1 (5 bases). The germline gives CDR1 SGHDN, CDR2 FVKESK. The V and J ends lost 4 bases and 1 base respectively, with 11 bases between them. The CDR3 contains 15 residues. The CDR3 protein is CASSRGSASGNTIYF. CDR3 nucleotide sequence: TGTGCCAGCAGCCGGGGCTCTGCTTCTGGAAACACCATATATTTT.

The chain has TRBV25-1 and TRBJ2-3, with 8 bases that match TRBD2. The CDR3 runs to 14 residues. Germline values: CDR1 MGHDK, CDR2 SYGVNS. The trim removed 7 bases at V and 3 bases at J, leaving 6 bases unmatched. The CDR3 region is CASTRGGLTDTQYF. The CDR3 DNA reads as TGTGCCAGCACCCGGGGGGGGTTGACAGATACGCAGTATTTT.

J is TRBJ2-6 and V is TRBV19, with D possibly being TRBD1 (7 bases). The V end lost 2 bases, the J end lost 1 base, and 12 bases lay between the germline ends. The CDR3 runs to 17 residues. The germline CDR1 and CDR2 sequences are LNHDA and SQIVND (reference sequence). The CDR3 here is CASSIRPGGSGANVLTF. The CDR3, as DNA: TGTGCCAGTAGTATAAGGCCAGGGGGGTCTGGGGCCAACGTCCTGACTTTC.

This chain links TRBV14 with TRBJ1-1, with a tentative D call TRBD1 (5 bases). From germline, CDR1 is SGHDN and CDR2 FVKESK. The CDR3 runs to 17 residues. Trimming pared 0 bases from V and 0 bases from J, leaving 14 bases between. This CDR3 is CASSQDTQGLMNTEAFF. The CDR3 nucleotides read TGTGCCAGCAGCCAAGATACCCAGGGCCTTATGAACACTGAAGCTTTCTTT. The full variable domain, in which reference TRBV14 and TRBJ1-1 provide the parts outside the CDR3, is EAGVTQFPSHSVIEKGQTVTLRCDPISGHDNLYWYRRVMGKEIKFLLHFVKESKQDESGMPNNRFLAERTGGTYSTLKVQPAELEDSGVYFCASSQDTQGLMNTEAFFGQGTRLTVV.

The genes are TRBV5-6 and TRBJ1-2; D is undetermined. The V gene lost 4 bases and the J gene lost 5 bases, with 9 bases spanning the gap. This CDR3 contains 12 residues. The germline gives CDR1 SGHDT, CDR2 YYEEEE. The CDR3 loop is CASSPGGYGYTF. DNA for the CDR3: TGTGCCAGCAGCCCCGGAGGGTATGGCTACACCTTC. The whole variable domain, filled in from reference TRBV5-6 and TRBJ1-2, reads DAGVTQSPTHLIKTRGQQVTLRCSPKSGHDTVSWYQQALGQGPQFIFQYYEEEERQRGNFPDRFSGHQFPNYSSELNVNALLLGDSALYLCASSPGGYGYTFGSGTRLTVV.

The chain combines TRBV6-5 with TRBJ2-1, with 7 bases identical to TRBD2. The CDR3 is 15 amino acids. V trimming: 7 bases; J trimming: 0 bases; junction bases outside the gene matches: 6. Germline V gives CDR1 MNHEY, CDR2 SVGAGI. In DNA form, the CDR3 reads TGTGCCAGCACCCGACCGGGGGGCTCCTACAATGAGCAGTTCTTC. Its protein product is CASTRPGGSYNEQFF.

The chain couples TRBV6-1 to TRBJ1-5; no firm D call. Germline V gene data show CDR1 as MNHNS and CDR2 as SASEGT. There are 16 residues in the CDR3. With 3 bases removed from V and 3 bases from J, the gap between germline ends came to 15 bases. CDR3 amino acids: CASSDNPGQPNQPQHF. For the CDR3, the DNA is TGTGCCAGCAGTGACAACCCGGGTCAGCCCAATCAGCCCCAGCATTTT.

This clone showed up just a few times. The chain carries TRBV5-1 and TRBJ1-2, with TRBD1 matching over 10 bases. This CDR3 spans 14 amino acids. V lost 4 bases and J lost 6; bases outside the gene matches: 6. In germline, CDR1 is SGHRS, CDR2 YFSETQ. For the CDR3, the DNA is TGCGCCAGCAGCGTGTGGGACAGGGGAAATGGCTACACCTTC. Translating gives CASSVWDRGNGYTF.

This CDR3 reads CASRERRGSGTARLAKNIQYF. The CDR3 DNA reads as TGTGCCAGCAGGGAAAGGAGGGGTAGCGGGACTGCCAGACTAGCCAAAAACATTCAGTACTTC. The chain has TRBV21-1 and TRBJ2-4; the table's D call, TRBD2, has no DNA check behind it. TRBV21-1 is given as a pseudogene. This CDR3 is built from 21 residues.